This is a list of T cell receptor beta chains from one sample in a study of OX40 agonist ivuxolimab in advanced cancers. Data came from immunoSEQ multiplex PCR; TCRdb stores just in-frame clones and leaves some out. This table has some 69,000 clones, around 89% appearing once. Sequenced here: CD4+ or CD8+ T cells sorted from blood, sampled in a trial of the OX40 agonist ivuxolimab. The receptors come from an adult with an advanced solid tumor such as melanoma, head and neck, liver or kidney cancer. The conserved cysteine and the conserved F or W are not part of the CDR3 here. Some rows have no size entry. The others give once, few or many, or a class for an expanded clone.

once TRBV28 ASSLGGSTDTQY
- TRBV7-2 ANSLVGGRSNEQY
- TRBV30 AWSVLAGGPGEQY
- TRBV19 ASSGRGTDTQY
- TRBV27 ASRSTPGFQPQH
- TRBV30 AWNQGRDNYGYT
- TRBV14 ASSLAGYGSDTQY
- TRBV7-6 ASSLAGVETQY
- TRBV6-1 ATGPNYGYT
- TRBV11-2 ASSLGLVNEQF
once TRBV14 ASSRAGSTNEKLF
once TRBV28 ASSLMVGTQY
- TRBV7-3 ASSPHEVSGERSYNEQF
- TRBV5-1 ASSLDLTNSPLH
- TRBV6-1 ASRAGSGNTIY
once TRBV18 ASSVRTSVHNEQF
few TRBV6-5 ASSARTPGTDTQY
- TRBV7-2 ASSLDRWSSYEQY
- TRBV28 ASSPTGAQF
- TRBV7-2 ASSLVPGGNVKLF
- TRBV10-1 ASARDSLAKNIQY
- TRBV18 ASSPPGTSTYNEQF
- TRBV4-1 ASSQPSRTDTQY
- TRBV5-4 ASSFNSFSGNTIY
- TRBV7-3 ASSSGVYNEQF
once TRBV20-1 SVQRYTEAF
- TRBV9 ASSVEASGAYPETQY
- TRBV25-1 ASSDPSGQGSYNEQF
- TRBV4-2 ASSQRTSGITDTQY
- TRBV11-2 ASSLSGQHTNYGYT
- TRBV19 ASSGLAGIEQF
- TRBV5-1 ASSLVAGGFEQY
- TRBV14 ASSLPGGTGNTEAF
- TRBV21-1 ASSKVRRPVTEAF
- TRBV5-6 ASSSALAGALEQY
- TRBV7-8 ASSPKVQGGDEQY
- TRBV7-2 ASSRQGNTIY
- TRBV7-9 ASNSPGHKAYEQY
once TRBV5-4 ASTLGTGVGGYGYT
- TRBV27 ASGEFPGKLF
- TRBV2 ASTAGLPNYGYT
few TRBV18 ASFRDRGMNTEAF
- TRBV5-1 ASGTESYNEQF
- TRBV28 ASRPTGGAGNTIY
- TRBV7-2 ASSLASGSLYEQY
- TRBV30 AWSQGLEEKLF
- TRBV7-3 ASSFGPSMGETQY
- TRBV28 ASSFYPTGELF
- TRBV7-9 ASSLPPRETQY
- TRBV7-9 ASSLGLREQETQY
- TRBV19 ASSIEGGWSDTQY
- TRBV30 AWSPQETQY
- TRBV5-4 ASTGPGQGTNEQF
- TRBV6-5 ASSYEQGGNQPQH
- TRBV9 ASSVAYRNEQF
- TRBV5-5 ASSLAYSNQPQH
- TRBV2 ASSEDRGLQPQH
medium-sized TRBV2 ASFTVRANYGYT